These T cell receptor beta chains were read from a single sample in a study of shared clonotypes between healthy human individuals. Here immunoSEQ multiplex PCR was the method, and the copy in TCRdb shows in-frame clones only, minus some. The sample lists roughly 2.1 million clones; roughly 91% were seen once. The sample consisted of naive CD8+ T cells from PBMCs. The receptors originated from a man aged 18 to 29 in good health. Some clones in this sample may be carry-over from other donors' samples. CDR3s include the opening cysteine and the closing phenylalanine or tryptophan. D genes are given only for firm matches. A row's size may be missing; if present it is once, few, many or a size class.

d_call	v_call	clone_size	cdr3_length	j_call	cdr3_nt	cdr3_aa
-	TRBV27	-	13	TRBJ2-1	TGTGCCAGCAGTTTATCGACGACGCATGAGCAGTTCTTC	CASSLSTTHEQFF
-	TRBV4-1	-	13	TRBJ1-2	TGCGCCAGCAGCCAAAGGGGGGAGACCGGCTACACCTTC	CASSQRGETGYTF
-	TRBV5-4	-	14	TRBJ1-4	TGTGCCAGCAGCAACACGGGTGTACCCGAGAAACTGTTTTTT	CASSNTGVPEKLFF
TRBD1	TRBV9	-	16	TRBJ1-2	TGTGCCAGCAGCAACCGGGACAGGGGCCCTATGGGTGGCTACACCTTC	CASSNRDRGPMGGYTF
-	TRBV6-5	once	16	TRBJ2-3	TGTGCCAGCAGTTACTCGCCCGGACAACGCACAGATACGCAGTATTTT	CASSYSPGQRTDTQYF
-	TRBV15	once	17	TRBJ2-3	TGTGCCACCAGCAGAGATCCGACAGGGACTAGCACAGATACGCAGTATTTT	CATSRDPTGTSTDTQYF
-	TRBV10-2	once	15	TRBJ2-3	TGCGCCAGCACCGAGAAGATAGGAATCACAGATACGCAGTATTTT	CASTEKIGITDTQYF
TRBD1	TRBV4-3	once	17	TRBJ2-4	TGCGCCAGCAGCCAAGGTTGGGACAGGGAAACCAAAAACATTCAGTACTTC	CASSQGWDRETKNIQYF
-	TRBV9	-	13	TRBJ2-1	TGTGCCAGCAGCAGGGACTCGCGAAATGAGCAGTTCTTC	CASSRDSRNEQFF
-	TRBV7-8	-	16	TRBJ2-2	TGTGCCAGCAGCCAGAATCCGGGAGTGGGCACCGGGGAGCTGTTTTTT	CASSQNPGVGTGELFF
TRBD2	TRBV6-5	-	16	TRBJ2-1	TGTGCCAGCAGTTACTCGAGGTGGGGAGGGGACAATGAGCAGTTCTTC	CASSYSRWGGDNEQFF
-	TRBV28	-	11	TRBJ2-1	TGTGCCAGCAGTTATAACAATGAGCAGTTCTTC	CASSYNNEQFF
TRBD1	TRBV28	-	16	TRBJ1-2	TGTGCCAGCAGCCGGACAGGGGACCTTCTTTTCTATGGCTACACCTTC	CASSRTGDLLFYGYTF
-	TRBV9	few	14	TRBJ1-1	TGTGCCAGCAGCCCACCGGGGTGGCACACTGAAGCTTTCTTT	CASSPPGWHTEAFF
-	TRBV10-2	-	14	TRBJ1-2	TGCGCCAGCAGGGTCGAGTCGCCGCTCTATGGCTACACCTTC	CASRVESPLYGYTF
-	TRBV5-8	-	14	TRBJ1-2	TGTGCCAGCACCCGTGCAGGGGATAGCTATGGCTACACCTTC	CASTRAGDSYGYTF
-	TRBV19	once	16	TRBJ2-4	TGTGCCAGTAGTATAGAGTTTTTTCCCGCCAAAAACATTCAGTACTTC	CASSIEFFPAKNIQYF
-	TRBV29-1	few	10	TRBJ1-1	TGCAGCGCCGGGAACACTGAAGCTTTCTTT	CSAGNTEAFF
-	TRBV6-6	once	12	TRBJ1-4	TGTGCCAGCAGTACCCATCGAGAAAAACTGTTTTTT	CASSTHREKLFF
-	TRBV5-1	-	16	TRBJ2-3	TGCGCCAGCAGCTTGGGGCGGAGCTCCCCCACAGATACGCAGTATTTT	CASSLGRSSPTDTQYF
-	TRBV7-7	-	15	TRBJ1-4	TGTGCCAGCAGCCCTTCCGGTGGCTCTAATGAAAAACTGTTTTTT	CASSPSGGSNEKLFF
-	TRBV7-9	-	11	TRBJ2-1	TGTGCCAGCAGCTTAGCCGGGTCTGAGTTCTTC	CASSLAGSEFF
TRBD2	TRBV27	-	16	TRBJ2-1	TGTGCCAGCAGCCTTATAGCGGGAATGGTCTACAATGAGCAGTTCTTC	CASSLIAGMVYNEQFF
-	TRBV6-5	once	15	TRBJ1-5	TGTGCCAGCACTAAACAATCGCAGGGGTGTCAGCCCCAGCATTTT	CASTKQSQGCQPQHF
-	TRBV4-3	-	13	TRBJ2-5	TGCGCCAGCAGCCAAGGGACCAGAGCAGGACAGTACTTC	CASSQGTRAGQYF
-	TRBV7-9	-	17	TRBJ2-3	TGTGCCAGCAGCTTAGTTAAGGGGGAGGACAATTCAGATACGCAGTATTTT	CASSLVKGEDNSDTQYF
-	TRBV27	-	14	TRBJ1-1	TGTGCCAGCAGTCCCTTACAGGACAACACTGAAGCTTTCTTT	CASSPLQDNTEAFF
-	TRBV14	-	14	TRBJ1-2	TGTGCCAGCAGCCAAGATCTCCCGGGGGGTCCCCTCCTCTTC	CASSQDLPGGPLLF
-	TRBV7-6	-	13	TRBJ2-7	TGTGCCAGCAGCCTACAAGGGGGTCACGAGCAGTACTTC	CASSLQGGHEQYF
-	TRBV4-1	-	14	TRBJ2-1	TGCGCCAGCAGCCCCACCCCCCGGGAGAGTGAGCAGTTCTTC	CASSPTPRESEQFF
-	TRBV15	-	12	TRBJ1-1	TGTGCCACCAGTGAACGGGGGCTTGAAGCTTTCTTT	CATSERGLEAFF
-	TRBV19	-	13	TRBJ1-1	TGTGCCAGTAGTCCCCTCGGACCGACTGAAGCTTTCTTT	CASSPLGPTEAFF
-	TRBV9	-	11	TRBJ2-7	TGTGCCAGCGGGGACTCCTACGAGCAGTACTTC	CASGDSYEQYF
TRBD2	TRBV4-3	-	17	TRBJ2-5	TGCGCCAGCAGCCAAGATCGGCAGCGGGGAACTTGGGAGACCCAGTACTTC	CASSQDRQRGTWETQYF
-	TRBV29-1	-	13	TRBJ1-1	TGCAGCGTTGCCTCGGGGGGGATCACTGAAGCTTTCTTT	CSVASGGITEAFF
TRBD1	TRBV2	-	13	TRBJ1-4	TGTGCCAGCCATTCAGGGGGTAATGAAAAACTGTTTTTT	CASHSGGNEKLFF
-	TRBV28	-	12	TRBJ2-1	TGTGCCAGCACCGACCGAGGGAATGAGCAGTTCTTC	CASTDRGNEQFF
TRBD1	TRBV2	-	15	TRBJ1-2	TGTGCCAGCAGGGAGACGGACAGGGATTACTATGGCTACACCTTC	CASRETDRDYYGYTF
TRBD1	TRBV11-2	-	15	TRBJ2-4	TGTGCCAGCAGCTGGACAGGGTTGGGCAAAAACATTCAGTACTTC	CASSWTGLGKNIQYF
-	TRBV28	-	16	TRBJ2-1	TGTGCCAGCAGTTTACTCGCTAGGCGTCCTGAGGAGGAGCAGTTCTTC	CASSLLARRPEEEQFF
-	TRBV6-4	-	14	TRBJ1-1	TGTGCCAGCAGAGCTTCCGCGGCCTACACTGAAGCTTTCTTT	CASRASAAYTEAFF
-	TRBV9	-	14	TRBJ1-2	TGTGCCAGCAGCGCCGGGGACGGCAGCGCTGGCTACACCTTC	CASSAGDGSAGYTF
TRBD1	TRBV27	-	16	TRBJ2-7	TGTGCCAGCAGTATAATCACCGGGACAGGGGGAGCATCCGAGTACTTC	CASSIITGTGGASEYF